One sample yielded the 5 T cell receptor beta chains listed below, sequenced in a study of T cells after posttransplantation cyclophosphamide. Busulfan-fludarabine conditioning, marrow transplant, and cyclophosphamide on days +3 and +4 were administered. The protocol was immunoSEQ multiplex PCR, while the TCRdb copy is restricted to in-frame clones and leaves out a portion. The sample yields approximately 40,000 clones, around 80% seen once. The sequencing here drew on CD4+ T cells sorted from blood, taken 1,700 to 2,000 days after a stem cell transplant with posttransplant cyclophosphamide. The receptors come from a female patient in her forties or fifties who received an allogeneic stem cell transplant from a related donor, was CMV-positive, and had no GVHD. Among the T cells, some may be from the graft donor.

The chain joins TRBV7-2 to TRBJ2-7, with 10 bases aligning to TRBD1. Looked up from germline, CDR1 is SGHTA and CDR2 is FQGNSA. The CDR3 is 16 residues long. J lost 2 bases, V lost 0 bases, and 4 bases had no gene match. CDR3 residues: CASSLAGTGAPYEQYF. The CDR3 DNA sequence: TGTGCCAGCAGCTTAGCCGGGACAGGGGCCCCCTACGAGCAGTACTTC.

CDR3: CASSFAPGTGYEQYF. The CDR3 bases are TGTGCCAGCAGCTTTGCGCCCGGGACAGGATACGAGCAGTACTTC. The V gene is TRBV7-9, the J gene TRBJ2-7; 8 bases are shared with TRBD1. The junction had 8 bases not matched to a gene; V was cut back by 3 bases and J by 4 bases. Germline loops: CDR1 SEHNR, CDR2 FQNEAQ (reference sequence). CDR3 length: 15 residues.

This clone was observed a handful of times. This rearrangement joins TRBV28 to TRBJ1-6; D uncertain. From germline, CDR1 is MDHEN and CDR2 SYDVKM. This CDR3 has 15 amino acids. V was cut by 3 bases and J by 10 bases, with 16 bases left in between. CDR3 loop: CASSFGGVGGSPLHF. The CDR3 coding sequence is TGTGCCAGCAGTTTCGGCGGGGTGGGAGGATCACCCCTCCACTTT.

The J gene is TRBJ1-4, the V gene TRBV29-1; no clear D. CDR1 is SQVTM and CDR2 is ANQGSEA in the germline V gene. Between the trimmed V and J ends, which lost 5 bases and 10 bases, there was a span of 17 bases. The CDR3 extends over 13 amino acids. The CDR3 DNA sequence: TGCAGCGTTTCGGACGGACTCTCTGGAAAACTGTTTTTT. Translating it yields CSVSDGLSGKLFF. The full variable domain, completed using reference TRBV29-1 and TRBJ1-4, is SAVISQKPSRDICQRGTSLTIQCQVDSQVTMMFWYRQQPGQSLTLIATANQGSEATYESGFVIDKFPISRPNLTFSTLTVSNMSPEDSSIYLCSVSDGLSGKLFFGSGTQLSVL.

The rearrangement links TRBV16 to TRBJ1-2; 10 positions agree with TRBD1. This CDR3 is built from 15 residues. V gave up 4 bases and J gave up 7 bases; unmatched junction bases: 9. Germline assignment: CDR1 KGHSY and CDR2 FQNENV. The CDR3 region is CASSPPTGGSFGYTF. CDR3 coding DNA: TGTGCCAGCAGCCCCCCGACAGGGGGCTCGTTTGGCTACACCTTC.